This T cell receptor beta chain was recovered during a study of radiotherapy plus CTLA-4 blockade in lung cancer. Using immunoSEQ multiplex PCR, the repertoire was profiled, and TCRdb retains in-frame clones only, with some absent. The sample carries 35,000 to 50,000 clones, about 67% recorded once. The CDR3 runs to 14 residues. Germline V CDR1 and CDR2: LNHDA, SQIVND (reference sequence). V was clipped by 3 bases and J by 4 bases; unmatched bases: 2. The origin of this receptor is a human donor with non-small cell lung cancer who had a partial response to radiotherapy plus ipilimumab. The sample consisted of peripheral blood, taken from a patient treated with radiotherapy plus ipilimumab. The chain has TRBV19 and TRBJ2-3; 9 bases align to TRBD1. The CDR3: CASSMDRGPDTQYF. CDR3 coding DNA: TGTGCCAGTAGTATGGACAGGGGCCCAGATACGCAGTATTTT. The full variable domain, with the rest looked up from reference TRBV19 and TRBJ2-3, is DGGITQSPKYLFRKEGQNVTLSCEQNLNHDAMYWYRQDPGQGLRLIYYSQIVNDFQKGDIAEGYSVSREKKESFPLTVTSAQKNPTAFYLCASSMDRGPDTQYFGPGTRLTVL.